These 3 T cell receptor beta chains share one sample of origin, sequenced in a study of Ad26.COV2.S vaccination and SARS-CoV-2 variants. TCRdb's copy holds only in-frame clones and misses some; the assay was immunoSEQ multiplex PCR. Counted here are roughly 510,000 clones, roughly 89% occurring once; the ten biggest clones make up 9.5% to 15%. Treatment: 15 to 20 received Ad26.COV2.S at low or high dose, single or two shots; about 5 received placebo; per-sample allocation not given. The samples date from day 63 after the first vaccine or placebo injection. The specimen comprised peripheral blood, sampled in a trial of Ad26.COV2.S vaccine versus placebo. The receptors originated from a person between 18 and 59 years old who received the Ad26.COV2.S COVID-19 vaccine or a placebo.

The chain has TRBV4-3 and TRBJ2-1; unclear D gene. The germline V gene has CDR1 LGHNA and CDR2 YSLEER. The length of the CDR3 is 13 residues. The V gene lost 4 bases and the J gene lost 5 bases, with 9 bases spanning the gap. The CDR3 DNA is TGCGCCAGCAGCCCCGACTCGGACAATGAGCAGTTCTTC. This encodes CASSPDSDNEQFF.

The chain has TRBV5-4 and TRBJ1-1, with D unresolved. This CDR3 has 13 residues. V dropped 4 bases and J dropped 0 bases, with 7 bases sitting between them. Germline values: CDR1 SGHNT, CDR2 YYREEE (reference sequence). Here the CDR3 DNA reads TGTGCCAGCAGCCCACAATTGAACACTGAAGCTTTCTTT. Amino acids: CASSPQLNTEAFF.

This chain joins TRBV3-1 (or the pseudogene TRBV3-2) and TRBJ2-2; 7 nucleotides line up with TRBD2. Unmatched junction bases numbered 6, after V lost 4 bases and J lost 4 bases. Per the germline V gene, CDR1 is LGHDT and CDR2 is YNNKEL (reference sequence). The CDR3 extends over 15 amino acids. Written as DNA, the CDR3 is TGTGCCAGCAGCCCGAGCGGGATTATCACCGGGGAGCTGTTTTTT. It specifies CASSPSGIITGELFF.